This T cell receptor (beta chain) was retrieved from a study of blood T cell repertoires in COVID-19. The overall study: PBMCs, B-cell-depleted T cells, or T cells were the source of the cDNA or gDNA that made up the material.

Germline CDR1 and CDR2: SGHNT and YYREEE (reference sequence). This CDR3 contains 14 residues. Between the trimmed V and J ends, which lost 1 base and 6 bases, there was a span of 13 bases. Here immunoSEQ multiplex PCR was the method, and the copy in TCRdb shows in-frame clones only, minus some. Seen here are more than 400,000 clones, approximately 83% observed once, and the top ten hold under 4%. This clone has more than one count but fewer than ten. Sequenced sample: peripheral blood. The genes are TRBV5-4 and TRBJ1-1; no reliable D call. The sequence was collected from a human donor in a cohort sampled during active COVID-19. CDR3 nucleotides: TGTGCCAGCAGCTTGAAATACGAGGGATCTGAAGCTTTCTTT. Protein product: CASSLKYEGSEAFF. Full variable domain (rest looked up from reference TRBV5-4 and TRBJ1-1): ETGVTQSPTHLIKTRGQQVTLRCSSQSGHNTVSWYQQALGQGPQFIFQYYREEENGRGNFPPRFSGLQFPNYSSELNVNALELDDSALYLCASSLKYEGSEAFFGQGTRLTVV.